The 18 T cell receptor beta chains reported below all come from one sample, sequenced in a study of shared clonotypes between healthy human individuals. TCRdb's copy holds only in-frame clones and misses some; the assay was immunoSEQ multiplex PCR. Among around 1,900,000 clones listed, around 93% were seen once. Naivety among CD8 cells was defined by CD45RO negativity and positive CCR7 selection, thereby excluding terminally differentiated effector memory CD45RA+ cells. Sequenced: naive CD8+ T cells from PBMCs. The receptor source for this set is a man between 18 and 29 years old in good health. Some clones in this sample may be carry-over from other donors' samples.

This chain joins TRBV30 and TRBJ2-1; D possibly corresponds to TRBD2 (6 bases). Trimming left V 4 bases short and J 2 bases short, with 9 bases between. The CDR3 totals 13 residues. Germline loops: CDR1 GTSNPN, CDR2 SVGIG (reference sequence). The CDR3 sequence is CAWNGRTYNEQFF. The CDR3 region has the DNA TGTGCCTGGAACGGGAGAACCTACAATGAGCAGTTCTTC.

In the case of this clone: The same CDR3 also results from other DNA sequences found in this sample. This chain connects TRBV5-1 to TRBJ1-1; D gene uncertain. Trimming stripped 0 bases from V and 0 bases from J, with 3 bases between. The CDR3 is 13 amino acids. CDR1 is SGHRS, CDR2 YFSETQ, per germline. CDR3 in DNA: TGCGCCAGCAGCTTGGCCTTGAACACTGAAGCTTTCTTT. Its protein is CASSLALNTEAFF.

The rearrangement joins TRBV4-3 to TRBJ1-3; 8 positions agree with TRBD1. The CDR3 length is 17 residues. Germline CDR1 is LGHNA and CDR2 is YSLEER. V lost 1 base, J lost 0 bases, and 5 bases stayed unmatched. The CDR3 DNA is TGCGCCAGCAGCCAAGGAACAGGGGGAGACTCTGGAAACACCATATATTTT. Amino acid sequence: CASSQGTGGDSGNTIYF.

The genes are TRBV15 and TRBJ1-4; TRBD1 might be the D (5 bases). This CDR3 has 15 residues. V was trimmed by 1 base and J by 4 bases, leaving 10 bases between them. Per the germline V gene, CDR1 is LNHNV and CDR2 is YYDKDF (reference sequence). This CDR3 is CATSRGRQINEKLFF. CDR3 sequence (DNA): TGTGCCACCAGCAGAGGTCGACAGATTAATGAAAAACTGTTTTTT.

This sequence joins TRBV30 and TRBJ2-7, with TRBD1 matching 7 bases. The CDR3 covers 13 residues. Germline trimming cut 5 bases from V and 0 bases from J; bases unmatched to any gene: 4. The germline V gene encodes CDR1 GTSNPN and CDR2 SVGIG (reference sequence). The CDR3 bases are TGTGCCTGGCGGACAGGAAGCTCCTACGAGCAGTACTTC. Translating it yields CAWRTGSSYEQYF. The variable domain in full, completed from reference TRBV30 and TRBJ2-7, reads SQTIHQWPATLVQPVGSPLSLECTVEGTSNPNLYWYRQAAGRGLQLLFYSVGIGQISSEVPQNLSASRPQDRQFILSSKKLLLSDSGFYLCAWRTGSSYEQYFGPGTRLTVT.

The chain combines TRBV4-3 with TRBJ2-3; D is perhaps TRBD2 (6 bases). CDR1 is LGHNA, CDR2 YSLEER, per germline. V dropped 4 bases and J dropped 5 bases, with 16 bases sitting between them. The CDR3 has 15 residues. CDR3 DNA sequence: TGCGCCAGCAGCCCCGCTCGTGGGAGGATAGATACGCAGTATTTT. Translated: CASSPARGRIDTQYF.

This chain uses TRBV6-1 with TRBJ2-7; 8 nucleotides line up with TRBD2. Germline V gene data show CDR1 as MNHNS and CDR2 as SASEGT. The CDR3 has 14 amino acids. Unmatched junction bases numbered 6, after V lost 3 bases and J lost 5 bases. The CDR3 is CASSDGGRFNEQYF. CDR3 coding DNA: TGTGCCAGCAGTGATGGCGGGAGGTTCAACGAGCAGTACTTC.

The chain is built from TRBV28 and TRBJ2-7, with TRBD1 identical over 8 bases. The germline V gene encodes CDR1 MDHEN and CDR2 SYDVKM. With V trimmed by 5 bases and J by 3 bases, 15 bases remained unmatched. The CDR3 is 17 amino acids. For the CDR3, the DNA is TGTGCCAGCAGTACCCATACACGGGACAGGACCTACTACGAGCAGTACTTC. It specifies CASSTHTRDRTYYEQYF.

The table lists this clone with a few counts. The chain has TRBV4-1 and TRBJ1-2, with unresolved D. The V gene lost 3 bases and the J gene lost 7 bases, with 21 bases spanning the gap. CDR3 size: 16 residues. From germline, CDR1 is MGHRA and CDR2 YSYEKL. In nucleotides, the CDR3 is TGCGCCAGCAGCCATCCCCCGGGTCGCGAATATGGTGGCTACACCTTC. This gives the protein CASSHPPGREYGGYTF.

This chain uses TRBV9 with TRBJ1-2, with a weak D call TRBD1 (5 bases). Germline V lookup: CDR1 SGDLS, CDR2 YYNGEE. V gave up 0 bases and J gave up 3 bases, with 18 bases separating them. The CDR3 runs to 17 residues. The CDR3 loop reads CASSVDGGVLGDYGYTF. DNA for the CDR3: TGTGCCAGCAGCGTAGATGGGGGTGTACTAGGGGACTATGGCTACACCTTC.

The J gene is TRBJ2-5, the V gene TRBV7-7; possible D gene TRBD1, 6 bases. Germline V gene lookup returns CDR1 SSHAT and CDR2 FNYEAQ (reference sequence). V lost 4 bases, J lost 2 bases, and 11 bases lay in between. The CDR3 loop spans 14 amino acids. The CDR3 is CASSSDRMQETQYF. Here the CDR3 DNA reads TGTGCCAGCAGCTCAGACAGGATGCAAGAGACCCAGTACTTC.

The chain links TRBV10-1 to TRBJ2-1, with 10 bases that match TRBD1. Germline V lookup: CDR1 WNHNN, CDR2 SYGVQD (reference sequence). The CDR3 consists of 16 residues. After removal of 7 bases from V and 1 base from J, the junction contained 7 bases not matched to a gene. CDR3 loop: CASTNRDRGSYNEQFF. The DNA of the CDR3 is TGCGCCAGCACCAACCGGGACAGGGGATCCTACAATGAGCAGTTCTTC.

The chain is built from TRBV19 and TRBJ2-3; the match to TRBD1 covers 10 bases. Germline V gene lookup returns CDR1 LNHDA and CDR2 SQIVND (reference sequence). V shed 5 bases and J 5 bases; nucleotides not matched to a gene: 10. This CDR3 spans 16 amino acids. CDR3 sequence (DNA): TGTGCCAGTAGTCCGAGGGGACAGGGGTACGGAGATACGCAGTATTTT. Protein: CASSPRGQGYGDTQYF. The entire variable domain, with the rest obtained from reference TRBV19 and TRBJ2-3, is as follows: DGGITQSPKYLFRKEGQNVTLSCEQNLNHDAMYWYRQDPGQGLRLIYYSQIVNDFQKGDIAEGYSVSREKKESFPLTVTSAQKNPTAFYLCASSPRGQGYGDTQYFGPGTRLTVL.

CDR3 loop: CASSQKAGTPSYEQYF. For the CDR3, the DNA is TGCGCCAGCAGCCAGAAAGCCGGGACGCCTTCCTACGAGCAGTACTTC. The chain couples TRBV4-3 to TRBJ2-7; D may match TRBD1 or TRBD2 (5 bases each). The germline gives CDR1 LGHNA, CDR2 YSLEER. Deletions cut 3 bases from V and 1 base from J, with 16 bases between. The CDR3 loop spans 16 amino acids.

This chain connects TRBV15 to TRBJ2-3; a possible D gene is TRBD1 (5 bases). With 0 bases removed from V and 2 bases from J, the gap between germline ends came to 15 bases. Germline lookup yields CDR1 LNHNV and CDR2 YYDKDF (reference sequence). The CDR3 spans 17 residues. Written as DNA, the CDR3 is TGTGCCACCAGCAGAGACTTTAGGGTCAGGGACACAGATACGCAGTATTTT. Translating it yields CATSRDFRVRDTDTQYF.

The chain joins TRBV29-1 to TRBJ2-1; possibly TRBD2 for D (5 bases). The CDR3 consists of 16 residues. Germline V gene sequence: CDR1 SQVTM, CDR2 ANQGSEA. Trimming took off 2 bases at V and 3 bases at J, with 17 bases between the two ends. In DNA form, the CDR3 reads TGCAGCGTTGAACCCGGAGCGGACCGTTACTACAATGAGCAGTTCTTC. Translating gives CSVEPGADRYYNEQFF.

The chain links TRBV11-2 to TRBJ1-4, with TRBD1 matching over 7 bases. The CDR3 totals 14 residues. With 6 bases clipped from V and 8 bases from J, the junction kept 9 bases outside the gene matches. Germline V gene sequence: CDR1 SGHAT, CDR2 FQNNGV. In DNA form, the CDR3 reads TGTGCCAGCAGACCAAGACAGGGAGCGGAAAAACTGTTTTTT. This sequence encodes CASRPRQGAEKLFF.

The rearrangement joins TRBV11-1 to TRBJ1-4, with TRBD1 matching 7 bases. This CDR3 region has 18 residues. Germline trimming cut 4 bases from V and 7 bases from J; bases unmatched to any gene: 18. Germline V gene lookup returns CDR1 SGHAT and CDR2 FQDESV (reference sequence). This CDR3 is CASSSTGRPTGMFEKLFF. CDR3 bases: TGTGCCAGCAGCTCTACCGGACGACCGACAGGGATGTTTGAAAAACTGTTTTTT.